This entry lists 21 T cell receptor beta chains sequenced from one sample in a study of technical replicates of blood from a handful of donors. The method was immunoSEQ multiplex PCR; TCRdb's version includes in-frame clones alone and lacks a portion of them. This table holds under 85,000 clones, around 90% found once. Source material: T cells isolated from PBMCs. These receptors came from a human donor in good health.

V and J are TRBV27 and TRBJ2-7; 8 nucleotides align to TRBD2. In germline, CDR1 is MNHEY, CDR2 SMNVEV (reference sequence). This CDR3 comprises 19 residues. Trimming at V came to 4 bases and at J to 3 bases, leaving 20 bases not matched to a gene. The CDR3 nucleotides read TGTGCCAGCAGTTCCCTCCTTCGCCTTCAACCGGGACTAGGCTACGAGCAGTACTTC. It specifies CASSSLLRLQPGLGYEQYF.

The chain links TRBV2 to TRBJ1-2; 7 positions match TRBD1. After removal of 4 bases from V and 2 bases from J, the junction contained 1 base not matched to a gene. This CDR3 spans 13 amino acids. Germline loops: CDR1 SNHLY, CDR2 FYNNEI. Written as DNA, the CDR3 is TGTGCCAGCAGTGGACAGGGAAACTATGGCTACACCTTC. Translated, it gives CASSGQGNYGYTF.

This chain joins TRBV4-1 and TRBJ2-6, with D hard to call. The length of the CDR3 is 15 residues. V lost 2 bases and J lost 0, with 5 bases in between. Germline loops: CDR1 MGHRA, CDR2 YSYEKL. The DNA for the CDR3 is TGCGCCAGCAGCCAACAGTTCTCTGGGGCCAACGTCCTGACTTTC. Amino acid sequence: CASSQQFSGANVLTF.

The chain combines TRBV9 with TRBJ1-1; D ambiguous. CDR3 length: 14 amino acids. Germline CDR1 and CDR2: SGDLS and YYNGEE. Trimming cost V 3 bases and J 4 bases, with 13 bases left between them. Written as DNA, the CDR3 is TGTGCCAGCAGCGCCCAAAACGAGCGCACTGAAGCTTTCTTT. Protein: CASSAQNERTEAFF. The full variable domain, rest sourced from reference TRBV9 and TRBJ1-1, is DSGVTQTPKHLITATGQRVTLRCSPRSGDLSVYWYQQSLDQGLQFLIQYYNGEERAKGNILERFSAQQFPDLHSELNLSSLELGDSALYFCASSAQNERTEAFFGQGTRLTVV.

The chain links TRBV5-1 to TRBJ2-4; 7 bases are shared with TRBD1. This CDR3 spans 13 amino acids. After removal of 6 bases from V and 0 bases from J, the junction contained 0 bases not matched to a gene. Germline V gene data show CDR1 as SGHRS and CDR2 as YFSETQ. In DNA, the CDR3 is TGCGCCAGCACAGGGGGAGCCAAAAACATTCAGTACTTC. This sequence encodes CASTGGAKNIQYF.

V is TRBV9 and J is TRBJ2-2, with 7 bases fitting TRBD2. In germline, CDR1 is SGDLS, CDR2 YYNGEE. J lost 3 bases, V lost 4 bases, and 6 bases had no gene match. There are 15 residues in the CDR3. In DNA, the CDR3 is TGTGCCAGCAGCACAAGCGGGAAATACACCGGGGAGCTGTTTTTT. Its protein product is CASSTSGKYTGELFF.

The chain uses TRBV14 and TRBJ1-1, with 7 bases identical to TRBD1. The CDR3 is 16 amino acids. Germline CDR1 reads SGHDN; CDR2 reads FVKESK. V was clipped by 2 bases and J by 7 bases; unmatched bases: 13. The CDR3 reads CASSQISGTEPGEAFF. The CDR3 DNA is TGTGCCAGCAGCCAAATATCTGGGACAGAGCCCGGTGAAGCTTTCTTT.

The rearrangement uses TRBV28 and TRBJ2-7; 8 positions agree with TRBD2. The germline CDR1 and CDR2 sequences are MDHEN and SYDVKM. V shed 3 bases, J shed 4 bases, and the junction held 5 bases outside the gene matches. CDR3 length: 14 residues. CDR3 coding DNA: TGTGCCAGCAGTTTTTTGGCGGGAGGATACGAGCAGTACTTC. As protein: CASSFLAGGYEQYF.

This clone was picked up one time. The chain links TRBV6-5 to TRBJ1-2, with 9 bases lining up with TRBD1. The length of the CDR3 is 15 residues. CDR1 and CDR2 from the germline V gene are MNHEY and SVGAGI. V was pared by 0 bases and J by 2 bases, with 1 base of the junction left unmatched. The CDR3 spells CASSYSGTGNYGYTF. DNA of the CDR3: TGTGCCAGCAGTTACTCGGGGACAGGGAACTATGGCTACACCTTC.

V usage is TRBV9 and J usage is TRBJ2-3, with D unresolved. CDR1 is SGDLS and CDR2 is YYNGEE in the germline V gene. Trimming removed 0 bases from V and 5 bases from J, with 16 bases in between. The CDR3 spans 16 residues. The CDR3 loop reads CASSVAPDWARDTQYF. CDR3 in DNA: TGTGCCAGCAGCGTAGCCCCGGATTGGGCACGAGATACGCAGTATTTT.

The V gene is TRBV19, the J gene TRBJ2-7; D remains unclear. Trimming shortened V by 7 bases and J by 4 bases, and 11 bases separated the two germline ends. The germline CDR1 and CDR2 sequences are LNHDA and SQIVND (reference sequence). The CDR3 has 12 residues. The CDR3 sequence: CASMPGRYEQYF. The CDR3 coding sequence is TGTGCCAGTATGCCGGGTAGATACGAGCAGTACTTC.

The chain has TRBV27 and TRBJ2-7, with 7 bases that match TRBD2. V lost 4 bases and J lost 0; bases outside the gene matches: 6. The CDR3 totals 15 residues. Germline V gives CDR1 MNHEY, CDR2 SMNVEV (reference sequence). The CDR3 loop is CASSSSPSGSYEQYF. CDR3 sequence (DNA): TGTGCCAGCAGTTCATCTCCTAGCGGCTCCTACGAGCAGTACTTC.

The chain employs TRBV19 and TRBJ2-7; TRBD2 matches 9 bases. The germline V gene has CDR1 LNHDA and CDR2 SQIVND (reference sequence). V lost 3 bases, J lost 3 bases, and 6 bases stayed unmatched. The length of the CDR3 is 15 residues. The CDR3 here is CASSIIAGEVYEQYF. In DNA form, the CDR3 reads TGTGCCAGTAGTATCATAGCGGGAGAGGTCTACGAGCAGTACTTC.

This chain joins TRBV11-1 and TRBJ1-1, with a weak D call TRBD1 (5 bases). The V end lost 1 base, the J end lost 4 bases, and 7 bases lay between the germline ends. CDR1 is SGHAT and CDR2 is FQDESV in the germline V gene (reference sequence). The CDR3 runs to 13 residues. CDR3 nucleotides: TGTGCCAGCAGCTTAGGGGGCCTCACTGAAGCTTTCTTT. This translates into CASSLGGLTEAFF.

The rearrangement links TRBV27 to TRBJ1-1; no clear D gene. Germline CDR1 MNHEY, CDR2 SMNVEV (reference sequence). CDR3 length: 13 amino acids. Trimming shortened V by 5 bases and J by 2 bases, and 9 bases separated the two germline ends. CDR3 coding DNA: TGTGCCAGCAGTCAACAATTTAACACTGAAGCTTTCTTT. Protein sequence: CASSQQFNTEAFF.

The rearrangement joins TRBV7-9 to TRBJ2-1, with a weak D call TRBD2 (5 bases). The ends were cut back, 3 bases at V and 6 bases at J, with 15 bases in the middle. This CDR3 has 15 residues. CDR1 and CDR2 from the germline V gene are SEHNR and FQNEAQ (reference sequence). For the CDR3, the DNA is TGTGCCAGCAGCTTTTGGAGGCCCCTGGGCAATGAGCAGTTCTTC. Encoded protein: CASSFWRPLGNEQFF.

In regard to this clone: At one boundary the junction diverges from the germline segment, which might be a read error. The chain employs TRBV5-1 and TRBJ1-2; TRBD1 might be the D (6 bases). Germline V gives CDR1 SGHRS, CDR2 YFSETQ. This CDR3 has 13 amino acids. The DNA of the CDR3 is TGCGCCAGCAGATTGGACAGTAACTATGGCTACACCTTC. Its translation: CASRLDSNYGYTF.

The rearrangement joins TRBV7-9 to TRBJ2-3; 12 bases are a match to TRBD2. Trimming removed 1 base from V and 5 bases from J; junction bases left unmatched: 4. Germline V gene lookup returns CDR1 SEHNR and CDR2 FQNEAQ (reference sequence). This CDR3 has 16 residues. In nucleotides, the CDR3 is TGTGCCAGCAGCTTAGGACTAGCGGGAGCCGGAGATACGCAGTATTTT. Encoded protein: CASSLGLAGAGDTQYF.

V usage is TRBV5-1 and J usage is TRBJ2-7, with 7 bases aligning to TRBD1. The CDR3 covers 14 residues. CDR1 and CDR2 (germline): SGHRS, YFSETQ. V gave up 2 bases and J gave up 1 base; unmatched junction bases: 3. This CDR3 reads CASSFGDSSYEQYF. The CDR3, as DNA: TGCGCCAGCAGCTTTGGGGACAGTTCCTACGAGCAGTACTTC.

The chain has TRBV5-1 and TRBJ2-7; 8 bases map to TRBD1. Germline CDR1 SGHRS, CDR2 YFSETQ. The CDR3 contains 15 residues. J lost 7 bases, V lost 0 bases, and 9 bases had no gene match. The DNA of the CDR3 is TGCGCCAGCAGCTTGGGTGGACAGGGTTCGGAGGAGCAGTACTTC. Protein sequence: CASSLGGQGSEEQYF. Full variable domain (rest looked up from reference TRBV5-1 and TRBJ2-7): KAGVTQTPRYLIKTRGQQVTLSCSPISGHRSVSWYQQTPGQGLQFLFEYFSETQRNKGNFPGRFSGRQFSNSRSEMNVSTLELGDSALYLCASSLGGQGSEEQYFGPGTRLTVT.

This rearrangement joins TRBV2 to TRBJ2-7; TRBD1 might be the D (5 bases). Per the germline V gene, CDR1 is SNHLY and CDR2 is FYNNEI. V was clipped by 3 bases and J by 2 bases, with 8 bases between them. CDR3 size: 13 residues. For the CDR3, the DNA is TGTGCCAGCAGTGACAGGGCTGCCTACGAGCAGTACTTC. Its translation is CASSDRAAYEQYF.